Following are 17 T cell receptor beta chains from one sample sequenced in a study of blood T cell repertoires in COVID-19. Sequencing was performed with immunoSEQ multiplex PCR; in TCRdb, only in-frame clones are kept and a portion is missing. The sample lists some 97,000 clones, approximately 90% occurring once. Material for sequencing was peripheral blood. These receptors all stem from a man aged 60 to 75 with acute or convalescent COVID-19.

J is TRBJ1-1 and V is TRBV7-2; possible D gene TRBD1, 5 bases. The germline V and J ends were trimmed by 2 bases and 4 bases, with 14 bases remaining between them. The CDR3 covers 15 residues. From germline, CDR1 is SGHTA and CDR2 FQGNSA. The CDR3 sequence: CASSLRNRGSTEAFF. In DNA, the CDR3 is TGTGCCAGCAGCTTAAGAAATCGGGGGAGCACTGAAGCTTTCTTT.

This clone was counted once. The CDR3 bases are TGTGCCAGCAGCAGGACTAGCCGGGGGAGGGAGGGAGAGCAGTTCTTC. Its protein product is CASSRTSRGREGEQFF. This rearrangement joins TRBV3-1 (or the pseudogene TRBV3-2) to TRBJ2-1; TRBD2 aligns across 8 bases. In germline, CDR1 is LGHDT, CDR2 YNNKEL (reference sequence). The CDR3 runs to 16 residues. After removal of 5 bases from V and 10 bases from J, the junction contained 16 bases not matched to a gene.

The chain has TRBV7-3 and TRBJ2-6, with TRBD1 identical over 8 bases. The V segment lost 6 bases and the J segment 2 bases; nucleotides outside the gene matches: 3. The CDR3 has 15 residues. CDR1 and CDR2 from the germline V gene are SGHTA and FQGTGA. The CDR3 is CASSPGGAGANVLTF. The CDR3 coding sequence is TGTGCCAGCAGTCCAGGGGGCGCTGGGGCCAACGTCCTGACTTTC.

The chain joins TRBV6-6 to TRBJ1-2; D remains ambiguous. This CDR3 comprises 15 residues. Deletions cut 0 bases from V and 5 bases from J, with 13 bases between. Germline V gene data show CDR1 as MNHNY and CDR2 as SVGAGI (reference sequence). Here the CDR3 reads CASSYSRGRSYGYTF. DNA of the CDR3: TGTGCCAGCAGTTACTCGAGAGGCCGATCATATGGCTACACCTTC.

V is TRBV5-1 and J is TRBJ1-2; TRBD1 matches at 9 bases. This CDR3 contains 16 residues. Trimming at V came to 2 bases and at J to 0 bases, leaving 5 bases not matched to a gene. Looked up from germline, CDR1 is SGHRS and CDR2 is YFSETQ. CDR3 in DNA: TGCGCCAGCAGCTTAGGCGGGACAGGGCCTAACTATGGCTACACCTTC. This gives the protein CASSLGGTGPNYGYTF.

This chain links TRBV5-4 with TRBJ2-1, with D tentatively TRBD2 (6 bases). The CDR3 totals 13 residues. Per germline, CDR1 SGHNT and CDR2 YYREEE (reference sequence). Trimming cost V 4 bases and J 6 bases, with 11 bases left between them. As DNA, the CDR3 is TGTGCCAGCAGCCATGGGGGGTCCAATGAGCAGTTCTTC. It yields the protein CASSHGGSNEQFF.

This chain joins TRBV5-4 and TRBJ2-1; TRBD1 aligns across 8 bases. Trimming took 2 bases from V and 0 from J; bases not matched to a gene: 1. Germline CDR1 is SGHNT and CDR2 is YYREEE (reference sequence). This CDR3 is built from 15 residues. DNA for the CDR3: TGTGCCAGCAGCTTAACAGGGGGCTCCTACAATGAGCAGTTCTTC. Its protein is CASSLTGGSYNEQFF.

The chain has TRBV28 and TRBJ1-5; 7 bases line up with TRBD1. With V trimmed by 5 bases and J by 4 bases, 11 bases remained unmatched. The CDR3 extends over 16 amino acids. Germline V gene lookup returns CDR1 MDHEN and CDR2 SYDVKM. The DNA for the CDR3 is TGTGCCAGCAGTCACCATAAGGGGGCCCGGAATCAGCCCCAGCATTTT. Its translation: CASSHHKGARNQPQHF.

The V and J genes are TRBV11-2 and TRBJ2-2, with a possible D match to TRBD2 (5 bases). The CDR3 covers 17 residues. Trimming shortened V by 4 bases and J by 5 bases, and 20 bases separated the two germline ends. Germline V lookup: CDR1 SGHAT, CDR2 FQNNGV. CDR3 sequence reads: CASSSGRALHGTGELFF. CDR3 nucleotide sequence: TGTGCCAGCAGCTCTGGGCGGGCACTACATGGGACCGGGGAGCTGTTTTTT.

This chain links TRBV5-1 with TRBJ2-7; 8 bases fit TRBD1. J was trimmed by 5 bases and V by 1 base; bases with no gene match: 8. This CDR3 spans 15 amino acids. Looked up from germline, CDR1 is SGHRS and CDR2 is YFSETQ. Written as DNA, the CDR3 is TGCGCCAGCAGCTTGAGTGGACAGGGTACCCACGAGCAGTACTTC. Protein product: CASSLSGQGTHEQYF.

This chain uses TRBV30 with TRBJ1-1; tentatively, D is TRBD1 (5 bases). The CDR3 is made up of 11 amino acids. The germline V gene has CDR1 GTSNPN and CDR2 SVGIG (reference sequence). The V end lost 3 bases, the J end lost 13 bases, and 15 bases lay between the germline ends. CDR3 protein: CAWRRGDSIFF. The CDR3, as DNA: TGTGCCTGGAGGCGGGGGGATTCTATTTTCTTT.

The chain's CDR3 is CASSSGSGDTQYF. In nucleotides, the CDR3 is TGTGCCAGTAGTAGCGGGAGTGGGGATACGCAGTATTTT. The chain has TRBV19 and TRBJ2-3; 7 bases align to TRBD2. J gave up 6 bases and V 4 bases, and 4 bases lay outside the gene matches. The CDR3 is 13 residues long. Germline V CDR1 and CDR2: LNHDA, SQIVND (reference sequence). The whole variable domain, remainder taken from reference TRBV19 and TRBJ2-3, is DGGITQSPKYLFRKEGQNVTLSCEQNLNHDAMYWYRQDPGQGLRLIYYSQIVNDFQKGDIAEGYSVSREKKESFPLTVTSAQKNPTAFYLCASSSGSGDTQYFGPGTRLTVL.

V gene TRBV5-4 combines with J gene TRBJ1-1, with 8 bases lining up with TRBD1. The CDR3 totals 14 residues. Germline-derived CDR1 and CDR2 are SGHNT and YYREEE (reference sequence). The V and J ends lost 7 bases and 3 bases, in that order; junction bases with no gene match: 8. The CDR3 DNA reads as TGTGCCAGCGGTCTACAGGGGGTTTACACTGAAGCTTTCTTT. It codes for CASGLQGVYTEAFF.

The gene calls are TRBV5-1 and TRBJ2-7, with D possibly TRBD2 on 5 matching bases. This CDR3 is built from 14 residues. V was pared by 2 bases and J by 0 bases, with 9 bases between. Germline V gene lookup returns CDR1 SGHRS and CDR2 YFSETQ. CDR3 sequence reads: CASSFTGISYEQYF. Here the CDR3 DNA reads TGCGCCAGCAGCTTTACGGGGATCTCCTACGAGCAGTACTTC.

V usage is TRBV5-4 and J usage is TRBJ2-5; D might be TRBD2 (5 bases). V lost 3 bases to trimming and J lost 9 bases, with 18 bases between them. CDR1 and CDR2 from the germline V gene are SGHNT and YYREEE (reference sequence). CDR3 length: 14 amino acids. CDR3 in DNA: TGTGCCAGCAGCTCAAGAGGGTCACCATCGGCCCAGTACTTC. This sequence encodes CASSSRGSPSAQYF.

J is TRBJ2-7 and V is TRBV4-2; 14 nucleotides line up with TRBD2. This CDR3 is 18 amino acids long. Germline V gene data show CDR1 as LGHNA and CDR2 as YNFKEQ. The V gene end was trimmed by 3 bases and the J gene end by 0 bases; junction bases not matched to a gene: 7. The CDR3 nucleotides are TGTGCCAGCAGCCAGACGTCCGGGACTAGCGGGAGCTCCTACGAGCAGTACTTC. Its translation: CASSQTSGTSGSSYEQYF.

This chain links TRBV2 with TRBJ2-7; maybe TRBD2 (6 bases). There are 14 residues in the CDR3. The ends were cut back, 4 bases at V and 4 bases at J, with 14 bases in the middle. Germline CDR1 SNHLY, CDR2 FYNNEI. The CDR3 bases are TGTGCCAGCAGTGTATCCGGGAGCGCATACGAGCAGTACTTC. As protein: CASSVSGSAYEQYF.